The 17 T cell receptor beta chains given below trace back to one sample, sequenced in a study of blood T cells in healthy people across ages. Through a sample-barcoded 5' primer and a J-beta primer mix, a second PCR was run for 7 to 11 cycles. TCRdb reprocessed the 5' RACE reads with MiXCR, giving one entry per CDR3 protein. The sample lists fewer than 1,000,000 distinct CDR3 sequences; around two fifths were seen once. The sequenced sample was blood. All receptors come from a man in his sixties in good health.

About this clonotype: The germline gene is not matched at one end of the junction; a read error may be the cause. The J gene is TRBJ1-2, the V gene TRBV4-3; D is possibly TRBD1 (6 bases). CDR3 length: 15 amino acids. Germline V lookup: CDR1 LGHNA, CDR2 YSLEER. CDR3 sequence reads: CASSEDSIQGDGYTF. The CDR3 region has the DNA TGCGCCAGCAGCGAAGATAGTATACAGGGCGATGGCTACACCTTC.

The J gene is TRBJ1-2, the V gene TRBV7-9, with 10 bases that match TRBD1. With 7 bases clipped from V and 7 bases from J, the junction kept 6 bases outside the gene matches. The CDR3 length is 13 residues. Germline CDR1 is SEHNR and CDR2 is FQNEAQ (reference sequence). CDR3 residues: CASNYGQGGGYTF. CDR3 coding DNA: TGTGCCAGCAACTACGGACAGGGGGGTGGCTACACCTTC. The full variable domain, its missing parts supplied by reference TRBV7-9 and TRBJ1-2, is DTGVSQNPRHKITKRGQNVTFRCDPISEHNRLYWYRQTLGQGPEFLTYFQNEAQLEKSRLLSDRFSAERPKGSFSTLEIQRTEQGDSAMYLCASNYGQGGGYTFGSGTRLTVV.

This clonotype was seen only a few times. This chain connects TRBV20-1 to TRBJ1-2; the D gene is possibly TRBD1 (6 bases). The V and J ends lost 2 bases and 4 bases respectively, with 11 bases between them. There are 13 residues in the CDR3. The germline V gene has CDR1 DFQATT and CDR2 SNEGSKA (reference sequence). The CDR3 DNA sequence: TGCAGTGCTAGACAGGGGCCTGTCTATGGCTACACCTTC. Translating gives CSARQGPVYGYTF.

This clonotype has only a few counts. This sequence may be a read error, since a much larger clone differs from it by one base. The chain couples TRBV6-6 to TRBJ2-1; 9 bases are shared with TRBD1. The last part of the DNA fits TRBJ2-7 better; the J call may be wrong. This CDR3 comprises 15 residues. CDR1 is MNHNY and CDR2 is SVGAGI in the germline V gene (reference sequence). CDR3 bases: TGTGCCAGCAGTCCCCGGGACAGGGCTTACAATGAGCAGTACTTC. As protein: CASSPRDRAYNEQYF.

The J gene is TRBJ2-4, the V gene TRBV7-6; TRBD1 might be the D (6 bases). This CDR3 has 12 residues. With 5 bases removed from V and 13 bases from J, the gap between germline ends came to 15 bases. Germline assignment: CDR1 SGHVS and CDR2 FNYEAQ. The CDR3 DNA is TGTGCCAGCAGCGCCTCAGGGGTAGAGCAGTACTTC. Amino acid sequence: CASSASGVEQYF.

The table lists this clonotype with a few counts. The chain joins TRBV2 to TRBJ2-5; D not resolved. This CDR3 is built from 11 residues. Germline V lookup: CDR1 SNHLY, CDR2 FYNNEI. Trimming pared 8 bases from V and 5 bases from J, leaving 9 bases between. CDR3: CASGAAETQYF. For the CDR3, the DNA is TGTGCCAGCGGTGCCGCGGAGACCCAGTACTTC.

This clonotype was recorded a few times. J is TRBJ1-2 and V is TRBV20-1; D not certain. Deletions cut 7 bases from V and 4 bases from J, with 13 bases between. The germline V gene has CDR1 DFQATT and CDR2 SNEGSKA (reference sequence). This CDR3 comprises 12 residues. The CDR3 sequence is CSGDTEGYGYTF. The CDR3 DNA sequence: TGCAGTGGCGACACAGAGGGCTATGGCTACACCTTC.

A few counts support this clonotype. The V call is TRBV5-4, the J call TRBJ1-2; D gene unclear. CDR3 length equals 13 residues. V lost 1 base, J lost 5 bases, and 9 bases lay in between. The germline V gene encodes CDR1 SGHNT and CDR2 YYREEE (reference sequence). The CDR3 DNA follows: TGTGCCAGCAGCTTGAACAGTGAATATGGCTACACCTTC. This codes for CASSLNSEYGYTF. Drawing the rest from reference TRBV5-4 and TRBJ1-2, the complete variable domain is ETGVTQSPTHLIKTRGQQVTLRCSSQSGHNTVSWYQQALGQGPQFIFQYYREEENGRGNFPPRFSGLQFPNYSSELNVNALELDDSALYLCASSLNSEYGYTFGSGTRLTVV.

The chain couples TRBV15 to TRBJ1-4; D gene unclear. V lost 5 bases, J lost 7 bases, and 14 bases lay in between. The CDR3 length is 14 residues. From germline, CDR1 is LNHNV and CDR2 YYDKDF (reference sequence). The CDR3 DNA follows: TGTGCCACCAGCCAAGACATGGCCGGTGAAAAACTGTTTTTT. Translated, it gives CATSQDMAGEKLFF. Complete variable domain (other parts from reference TRBV15 and TRBJ1-4): DAMVIQNPRYQVTQFGKPVTLSCSQTLNHNVMYWYQQKSSQAPKLLFHYYDKDFNNEADTPDNFQSRRPNTSFCFLDIRSPGLGDTAMYLCATSQDMAGEKLFFGSGTQLSVL.

CDR3 in amino acids: CASSAGLTGQYF. The CDR3 DNA is TGTGCCAGCAGCGCAGGACTCACTGGGCAGTACTTC. This chain joins TRBV7-2 and TRBJ2-7, with D perhaps matching TRBD2 (5 bases). Trimming removed 5 bases from V and 9 bases from J, with 14 bases in between. The CDR3 consists of 12 residues. The germline gives CDR1 SGHTA, CDR2 FQGNSA.

The rearrangement uses TRBV28 and TRBJ2-1; tentative D call: TRBD2 (6 bases). V was pared by 4 bases and J by 5 bases, with 15 bases between. Germline CDR1 is MDHEN and CDR2 is SYDVKM. CDR3 length equals 15 residues. CDR3 sequence reads: CASSSPRRGHNEQFF. The CDR3 DNA reads as TGTGCCAGCAGTTCCCCTCGGCGGGGACACAATGAGCAGTTCTTC.

This clonotype was observed a few times. J is TRBJ2-1 and V is TRBV12-3 or TRBV12-4, with D tentatively TRBD1 (5 bases). This CDR3 has 15 residues. With 6 bases removed from V and 2 bases from J, the gap between germline ends came to 14 bases. CDR3 coding DNA: TGTGCCAGCAGCGCTAATGGACATACCTACAATGAGCAGTTCTTC. Amino acids: CASSANGHTYNEQFF.

This clonotype appeared once. This chain connects TRBV25-1 to TRBJ1-2; no clear D gene. V lost 5 bases and J lost 7, with 14 bases in between. CDR3 size: 13 residues. In germline, CDR1 is MGHDK, CDR2 SYGVNS. CDR3 coding DNA: TGTGCCAGCAGTAGCCGGACGACGGGTGGCTACACCTTC. Its translation: CASSSRTTGGYTF.

The gene calls are TRBV6-5 and TRBJ2-1, with no clear D. V was pared by 0 bases and J by 10 bases, with 13 bases between. Germline loops: CDR1 MNHEY, CDR2 SVGAGI. This CDR3 has 14 amino acids. The CDR3 loop reads CASSYSMSPQEQFF. The CDR3 DNA reads TGTGCCAGCAGTTACTCGATGAGCCCACAGGAGCAGTTCTTC.

V is TRBV5-1 and J is TRBJ2-2; D tentatively fits TRBD1 or TRBD2 (5 bases each). The CDR3 sequence is 15 residues long. Germline-derived CDR1 and CDR2 are SGHRS and YFSETQ. With 2 bases removed from V and 0 bases from J, the gap between germline ends came to 8 bases. The CDR3 loop reads CASSFRDPNTGELFF. For the CDR3, the DNA is TGCGCCAGCAGCTTCAGGGACCCGAACACCGGGGAGCTGTTTTTT.

V is TRBV20-1 and J is TRBJ2-7; possibly TRBD1 or TRBD2 for D (6 bases each). The CDR3 is made up of 13 amino acids. The germline V and J ends were trimmed by 3 bases and 5 bases, with 14 bases remaining between them. Germline V gene sequence: CDR1 DFQATT, CDR2 SNEGSKA (reference sequence). CDR3 DNA: TGCAGTGCTAGCTGGGGGGCTTTCGACGAGCAGTACTTC. Protein: CSASWGAFDEQYF.

This clonotype was found a few times. This rearrangement joins TRBV24-1 to TRBJ2-1, with D perhaps being TRBD1 or TRBD2 (5 bases each). The V gene lost 5 bases and the J gene lost 0 bases, with 16 bases spanning the gap. Germline loops: CDR1 KGHDR, CDR2 SFDVKD. CDR3 length equals 17 residues. The CDR3 loop reads CATSGIWAGSSYNEQFF. CDR3 in DNA: TGTGCCACCAGTGGAATTTGGGCAGGGAGCTCCTACAATGAGCAGTTCTTC.